This T cell receptor (beta chain) was identified during a study of cytomegalovirus exposure and HLA in healthy donors. Study-level points and caveats: Researchers left out some V segments, among them TRBV6-2 and TRBV6-3, as indistinguishable. It was reportedly the case that the classifier diagnosed cytomegalovirus status with high specificity and sensitivity. TCR beta chains numbering under 200 were designated cytomegalovirus-associated.

CDR3 length equals 15 residues. The V end was cut by 2 bases, the J end by 3 bases, with 11 bases between. Germline CDR1 MNHEY, CDR2 SMNVEV (reference sequence). Of note for this clone: The antigen is not known.

Vbeta (60) and Jbeta (13) primers were used in the PCR. Data came from immunoSEQ multiplex PCR; TCRdb stores just in-frame clones and leaves some out. The sample lists more than 95,000 clones; over 60% were seen once. Sequenced material: PBMCs. The origin of this receptor is a man in his 60s in good health and CMV-seropositive. The chain uses TRBV27 and TRBJ1-5; a possible D gene is TRBD1 (6 bases). In DNA form, the CDR3 reads TGTGCCAGCAGTTTAGTTGGACAGTACAATCAGCCCCAGCATTTT. It is translated as CASSLVGQYNQPQHF.